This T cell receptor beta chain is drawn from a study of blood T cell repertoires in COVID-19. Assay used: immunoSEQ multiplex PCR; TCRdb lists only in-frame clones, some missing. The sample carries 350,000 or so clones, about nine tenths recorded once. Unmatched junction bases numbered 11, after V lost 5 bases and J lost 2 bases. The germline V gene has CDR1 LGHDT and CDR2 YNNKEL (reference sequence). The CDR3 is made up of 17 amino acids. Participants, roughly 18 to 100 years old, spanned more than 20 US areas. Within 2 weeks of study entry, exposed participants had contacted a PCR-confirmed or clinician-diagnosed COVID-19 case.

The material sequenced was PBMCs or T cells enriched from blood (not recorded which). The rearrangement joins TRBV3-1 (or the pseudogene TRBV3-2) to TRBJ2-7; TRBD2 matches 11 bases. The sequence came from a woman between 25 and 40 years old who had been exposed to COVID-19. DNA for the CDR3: TGTGCCAGCAGCAATGAGCCCTCTAGCGGGAGGACCTACGAGCAGTACTTC. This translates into CASSNEPSSGRTYEQYF.